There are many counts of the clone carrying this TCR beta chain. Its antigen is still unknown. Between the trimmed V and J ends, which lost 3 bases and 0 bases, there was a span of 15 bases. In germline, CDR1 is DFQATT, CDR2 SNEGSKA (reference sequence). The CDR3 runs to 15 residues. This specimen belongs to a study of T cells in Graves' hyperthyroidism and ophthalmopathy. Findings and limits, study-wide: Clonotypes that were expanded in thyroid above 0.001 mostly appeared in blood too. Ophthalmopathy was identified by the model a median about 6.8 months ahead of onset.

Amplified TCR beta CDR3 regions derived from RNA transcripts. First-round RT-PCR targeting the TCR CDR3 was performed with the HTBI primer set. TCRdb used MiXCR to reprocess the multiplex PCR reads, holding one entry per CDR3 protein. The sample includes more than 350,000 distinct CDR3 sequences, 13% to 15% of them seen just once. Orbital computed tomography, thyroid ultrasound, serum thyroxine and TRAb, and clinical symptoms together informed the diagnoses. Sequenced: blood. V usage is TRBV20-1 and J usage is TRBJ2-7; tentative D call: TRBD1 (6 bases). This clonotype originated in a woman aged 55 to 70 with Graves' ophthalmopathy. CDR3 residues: CSARDDRTLSYEQYF. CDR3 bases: TGCAGTGCTAGGGATGACAGGACTCTCTCCTACGAGCAGTACTTC.